This TCR beta chain came from a study of blood T cells in healthy people across ages (dated by TCRdb to about 2015). General notes on the study: In model experiments, template switching captured about one uniquely barcoded TCR beta cDNA molecule for every two T cells. To track age-related changes in TCR beta repertoire diversity, the study relied on deep sequencing normalized with unique cDNA molecular identifiers. Donors were grouped into four age groups: young (average 16 years), middle-aged (39), aged (roughly 67) and long-lived (over 80). To avoid experimental bias, donors of different ages were spread randomly across the sequencing lanes. Using the same blood draw, the study looked at two additional independent replicas of 1 million unique cDNA reads for two donors, one aged 18 to 30 and the other aged 80 or older. Results and caveats for the whole study, not just this receptor: Since profiling was done on bulk unsorted PBMCs, naive and antigen-experienced compartments could not be conclusively compared. Because donor CMV infection status was unknown, age-related changes in expanded clonotypes were potentially confounded. As age increased, observed TCR beta diversity per million T cells dropped in a roughly linear way, and a significant reduction was already evident by age 40. The percentage of naive T cells measured by flow cytometry correlated strongly with observed TCR beta diversity. Compared with the aged group, the long-lived group had more naive CD4+ T cells, fewer expanded clones and increased TCR diversity, a pattern suggesting age selection. Estimates of total diversity based on one million sequenced T cells were considered lower bounds and underestimates.

Systemically healthy Caucasian individuals from Russia, over 30 in total and aged roughly 6 to 95 years, were included as donors. Each donor gave 8 to 10 milliliters of peripheral blood, drawn into EDTA-treated Vacutainer tubes. Ficoll-Paque density-gradient centrifugation was used to isolate PBMCs, with at least 6.5 million per sample. Trizol reagent was used to extract total RNA from PBMCs, with at least 5 micrograms per sample. For every donor, flow cytometry on a PBMC aliquot measured the percentage of naive CD45RAhigh/CD27high T cells. Reading the germline V gene gives CDR1 MNHEY and CDR2 SVGAGI. The CDR3 covers 15 residues, taking in both the cysteine and the phenylalanine. Of all the DNA, just the CDR3 is kept, 45 bases in frame from base 1. The germline ends are 13 bases apart after V is trimmed by 0 bases and J by 5 bases. Worth noting for this clonotype: No cognate antigen has been identified for it. Qualities for individual bases were not recorded, and no much larger clone is one base off.

The library was generated by 5' RACE. TCRdb lists the instrument as Illumina HiSeq 2500. The second PCR ran for roughly 7 to 12 cycles and used a J-beta primer mix along with a sample-barcoded 5' primer. A template-switch 5' adaptor carrying 12 random nucleotides introduced a unique molecular identifier onto each TCR beta cDNA molecule. At least 2.5 million CDR3-containing paired-end reads were obtained from each sample. First-strand cDNA synthesis was performed from all RNA using the Mint cDNA synthesis kit, with priming by a TRBC-specific oligonucleotide. Following uracil-DNA glycosylase treatment, all cDNA underwent a first 18-cycle PCR with the universal primers M1SS and BC2_uni_R. The study's own analysis went as follows. For normalization, 1 million high-quality reads were randomly selected from each sample, with every read carrying a distinct molecular identifier. Reads sharing molecular identifiers were discarded rather than binned into consensus sequences. MiTCR, with a Q25 quality threshold and the strictest error-elimination algorithm, was used for CDR3 identification, clonotype clustering and error correction. A nonparametric unseen species model with Euler transformation was used to estimate a lower bound on total TCR beta diversity. TCRdb reworked the public reads: Q25 trimming with fastp, MiXCR clone assembly, productive beta chains retained. Each CDR3 protein gets just one entry, which takes the most common genes and DNA from the rows behind it. The V and J calls and clone size are TCRdb's, not the authors'. Across this sample there are over a million distinct CDR3 sequences, with approximately 42% seen only once. Together, the top ten hold roughly 8.2% of the sample.

Input material: blood. This TCR was sampled from a woman aged 18 to 35 in good health. The chain uses TRBV6-5 and TRBJ1-1; possibly the D gene is TRBD1, per 5 matching bases. Here is the DNA: TGTGCCAGCAGTTACTCGGGCAGGGCGGGGACTGAAGCTTTCTTT. Its protein reads: CASSYSGRAGTEAFF.